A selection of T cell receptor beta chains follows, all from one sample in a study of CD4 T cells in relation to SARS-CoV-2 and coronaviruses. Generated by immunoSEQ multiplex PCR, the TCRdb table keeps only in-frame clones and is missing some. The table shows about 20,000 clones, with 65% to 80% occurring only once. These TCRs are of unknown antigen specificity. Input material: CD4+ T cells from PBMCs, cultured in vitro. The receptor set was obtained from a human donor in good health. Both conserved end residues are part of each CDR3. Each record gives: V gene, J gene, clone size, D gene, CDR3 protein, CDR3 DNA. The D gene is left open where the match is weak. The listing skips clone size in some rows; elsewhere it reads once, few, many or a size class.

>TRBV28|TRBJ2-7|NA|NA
CASSTLRDYYPYEQYF
TGTGCCAGCAGTACATTACGTGACTACTATCCCTACGAGCAGTACTTC
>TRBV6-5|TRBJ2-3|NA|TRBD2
CASIKISGRTDTQYF
TGTGCCAGCATCAAGATTAGCGGGAGAACAGATACGCAGTATTTT
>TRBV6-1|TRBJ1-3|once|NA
CASSEGDGSGNTIYF
TGTGCCAGCAGTGAAGGGGACGGCTCTGGAAACACCATATATTTT
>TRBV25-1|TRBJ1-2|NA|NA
CASSSNTGEYSGYTF
TGTGCCAGCAGTTCTAACACGGGGGAATATAGTGGCTACACCTTC
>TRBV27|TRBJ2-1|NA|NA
CASSIGLGSNEQFF
TGTGCCAGCAGTATTGGACTGGGCTCCAATGAGCAGTTCTTC
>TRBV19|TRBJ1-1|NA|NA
CASSMGDRGTEAFF
TGTGCCAGTAGTATGGGTGATAGGGGCACTGAAGCTTTCTTT
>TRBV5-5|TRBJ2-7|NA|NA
CASSLYHRRGYEQYF
TGTGCCAGCAGCTTGTATCATCGGCGCGGGTACGAGCAGTACTTC
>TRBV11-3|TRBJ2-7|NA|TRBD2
CASSRGVAGGSYEQYF
TGTGCCAGCAGCCGGGGGGTAGCGGGAGGATCCTACGAGCAGTACTTC
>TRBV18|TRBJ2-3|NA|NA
CASSPRGTTDTQYF
TGTGCCAGCTCACCACGGGGGACGACAGATACGCAGTATTTT
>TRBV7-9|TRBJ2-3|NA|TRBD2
CASSSWGTSGSTDTQYF
TGTGCCAGCAGCTCGTGGGGGACTAGCGGGAGCACAGATACGCAGTATTTT